The 15 T cell receptor beta chains below were found in one sample sequenced in a study of T-cell reconstitution after alpha-beta-depleted transplantation in children (dated by TCRdb to 2016 to 2017). Taken with the paper, the label for treatment or condition translates to: allogeneic hematopoietic cell transplantation with graft depleted of TCRalphabeta T cells and CD19 B cells. Libraries came from PCR. The sequencer was an Illumina HiSeq 2500. TCR libraries were prepared with molecular barcoding, using unique molecular identifiers to normalize TCRbeta repertoire quantification. Using fastp at Q25 and MiXCR, TCRdb reprocessed the public reads and kept productive beta chains. All rows with the same CDR3 protein become a single entry with the most common DNA and genes. For this sample there are about 500,000 distinct CDR3 sequences; roughly an eighth appear just once. The top ten hold 14% of the sample.

Sequencing used PBMCs, mostly from graft donor cells, obtained 180 days after TCRalphabeta/CD19-depleted stem cell transplant. These TCRs come from a female patient aged 2-15 years who had a stem cell transplant for aplastic anemia, so the T cells may come from the graft donor.

The V gene is TRBV4-3, the J gene TRBJ2-7; TRBD2 matches at 11 bases. The germline gives CDR1 LGHNA, CDR2 YSLEER. CDR3 size: 18 residues. The V and J ends lost 4 bases and 4 bases, in that order; junction bases with no gene match: 15. CDR3 bases: TGCGCCAGCAGCCCCATGCAAGGTACCGGGACTAGCGGTTACGAGCAGTACTTC. Translating it yields CASSPMQGTGTSGYEQYF.

This clonotype was observed a handful of times. The chain carries TRBV18 and TRBJ1-4; 8 nucleotides agree with TRBD1. The trim removed 4 bases at V and 7 bases at J, leaving 8 bases unmatched. The CDR3 consists of 15 residues. The germline V gene has CDR1 KGHSH and CDR2 LQKENI. CDR3 amino acids: CASSRRGRLGEKLFF. For the CDR3, the DNA is TGTGCCAGCTCACGCAGGGGGCGATTGGGTGAAAAACTGTTTTTT.

The V and J genes are TRBV7-2 and TRBJ2-7; 9 bases fit TRBD1. Losses at the gene ends were 3 bases for V and 3 bases for J; bases not matched to a gene: 6. The CDR3 runs to 15 residues. Germline-derived CDR1 and CDR2 are SGHTA and FQGNSA. The DNA for the CDR3 is TGTGCCAGCAGCTTGGACCGGGACAGGGTCTACGAGCAGTACTTC. Translated: CASSLDRDRVYEQYF.

This clonotype was counted between two and nine times. V and J are TRBV28 and TRBJ2-7; maybe TRBD2 (6 bases). Trimming removed 5 bases at V and 3 bases at J, with 17 bases between. CDR3 length: 15 residues. The germline gives CDR1 MDHEN, CDR2 SYDVKM. The CDR3 coding sequence is TGTGCCAGCAGTGAACTAGCCGCGGGGCACTACGAGCAGTACGTC. Its protein is CASSELAAGHYEQYV.

This clonotype appeared a few times. The chain carries TRBV4-1 and TRBJ1-1; TRBD1 is a possible D gene (5 bases). This CDR3 has 15 residues. Germline assignment: CDR1 MGHRA and CDR2 YSYEKL. V was trimmed by 2 bases and J by 0 bases, leaving 10 bases between them. The CDR3 coding sequence is TGCGCCAGCAGCCAACCGACAGAGATGAACACTGAAGCTTTCTTT. Residues: CASSQPTEMNTEAFF.

This clonotype appeared many times. J is TRBJ2-1 and V is TRBV7-2; TRBD2 agrees at 14 bases. V gave up 4 bases and J gave up 1 base; unmatched junction bases: 9. The CDR3 loop spans 19 amino acids. Germline V gives CDR1 SGHTA, CDR2 FQGNSA. CDR3 region: CASSSGTSGRSRSYNEQFF. CDR3 coding DNA: TGTGCCAGCAGCTCCGGGACTAGCGGGAGAAGTAGGTCCTACAATGAGCAGTTCTTC.

The chain carries TRBV7-9 and TRBJ2-1; TRBD1 matches 7 bases. The CDR3 runs to 15 residues. V lost 2 bases to trimming and J lost 8 bases; unmatched junction nucleotides: 9. The germline V gene has CDR1 SEHNR and CDR2 FQNEAQ (reference sequence). Here the CDR3 DNA reads TGTGCCAGCAGCTTAACCCCGAGGGGGCAGGATGAGCAGTTCTTC. It encodes CASSLTPRGQDEQFF.

This clonotype was found a few times. The J gene is TRBJ2-6, the V gene TRBV7-9, with D perhaps TRBD2 (5 bases). V lost 9 bases and J 0 bases, leaving 9 bases between the germline ends. Germline V CDR1 and CDR2: SEHNR, FQNEAQ (reference sequence). The CDR3 extends over 14 amino acids. CDR3 sequence (DNA): TGTGCCAGTCTCCGGGACTCTGGGGCCAACGTCCTGACTTTC. Residues: CASLRDSGANVLTF.

This rearrangement joins TRBV10-3 to TRBJ1-5, with TRBD1 as a possible D gene (5 bases). V was pared by 6 bases and J by 4 bases, with 10 bases between. Germline CDR1 ENHRY, CDR2 SYGVKD. The CDR3 is 13 amino acids. The CDR3 coding sequence is TGTGCCATCAGAGAGGGGCCAAATCAGCCCCAGCATTTT. This gives the protein CAIREGPNQPQHF.

This clonotype turned up a few times. The chain is built from TRBV15 and TRBJ2-1; TRBD2 aligns across 7 bases. Germline CDR1 and CDR2: LNHNV and YYDKDF (reference sequence). The V and J ends lost 0 bases and 9 bases, in that order; junction bases with no gene match: 11. The CDR3 covers 16 residues. Here the CDR3 reads CATSRDRGRIIGEQFF. DNA for the CDR3: TGTGCCACCAGCAGAGATCGCGGGAGAATCATAGGTGAGCAGTTCTTC.

Many counts were recorded for this clonotype. The chain's CDR3 is CASSPGGVWDEQFF. The CDR3 nucleotides are TGCGCCAGCAGCCCAGGGGGCGTTTGGGATGAGCAGTTCTTC. The chain joins TRBV5-1 to TRBJ2-1, with 8 bases identical to TRBD1. This CDR3 has 14 amino acids. V shed 4 bases, J shed 8 bases, and the junction held 8 bases outside the gene matches. The V gene's germline CDR1 is SGHRS and CDR2 YFSETQ.

The chain combines TRBV6-5 with TRBJ1-2; a possible D gene is TRBD1 (5 bases). Between the trimmed V and J ends, which lost 7 bases and 8 bases, there was a span of 14 bases. The CDR3 extends over 12 amino acids. Germline V lookup: CDR1 MNHEY, CDR2 SVGAGI. CDR3 coding DNA: TGTGCCAGCACCATTCAGGGTGGGGGCTACACCTTC. Its translation: CASTIQGGGYTF.

The rearrangement joins TRBV5-1 to TRBJ2-5; no clear D gene. Germline assignment: CDR1 SGHRS and CDR2 YFSETQ. Trimming stripped 2 bases from V and 5 bases from J, with 10 bases between. This CDR3 contains 13 residues. The CDR3 region is CASSLGFRETQYF. The CDR3 nucleotides are TGCGCCAGCAGCTTAGGGTTTCGGGAGACCCAGTACTTC.

This clonotype came up many times. V gene TRBV20-1 combines with J gene TRBJ2-5; D might be TRBD1 (5 bases). Trimming stripped 3 bases from V and 0 bases from J, with 11 bases between. The CDR3 runs to 14 residues. Germline V CDR1 and CDR2: DFQATT, SNEGSKA (reference sequence). The CDR3, as DNA: TGCAGTGCTAGGGGGCCCCCATACCAAGAGACCCAGTACTTC. Its translation: CSARGPPYQETQYF.

This clonotype was detected a few times. This chain joins TRBV6-1 and TRBJ2-1; 13 nucleotides align to TRBD2. Germline CDR1 is MNHNS and CDR2 is SASEGT. With 6 bases clipped from V and 9 bases from J, the junction kept 8 bases outside the gene matches. The CDR3 extends over 15 amino acids. The CDR3 sequence is CASSGLAGAYGEQFF. The CDR3 bases are TGTGCCAGCAGCGGACTAGCGGGGGCCTACGGTGAGCAGTTCTTC.